The next 25 T cell receptor beta chains were all read from a single sample in a study of T cells in Graves' hyperthyroidism and ophthalmopathy. RNA transcripts yielded amplified TCR beta CDR3 regions. The TCR CDR3 was amplified in a first-round RT-PCR using the HTBI primer set. TCRdb ran MiXCR on the multiplex PCR reads and lists one entry per CDR3 protein. Among under 400,000 distinct CDR3 sequences, roughly 18% were seen once, and the ten largest hold around a sixth. The sequencing sample was made of blood. The receptors here all came from a woman in her thirties or forties with Graves' ophthalmopathy.

This clonotype was detected many times. The chain's CDR3 is CASSPQGTVNQPQHF. The CDR3 DNA is TGTGCCAGCAGTCCCCAAGGGACAGTTAATCAGCCCCAGCATTTT. This chain links TRBV12-3 or TRBV12-4 with TRBJ1-5, with 7 bases aligning to TRBD1. The CDR3 runs to 15 residues. Trimming removed 5 bases from V and 4 bases from J; junction bases left unmatched: 8.

There are a few counts of this clonotype. Just one base apart from a much larger clone, this may be a read error. The chain combines TRBV20-1 with TRBJ2-2; 14 bases line up with TRBD2. Germline V gene lookup returns CDR1 DFQATT and CDR2 SNEGSKA (reference sequence). The CDR3 has 15 amino acids. With 5 bases clipped from V and 6 bases from J, the junction kept 5 bases outside the gene matches. The CDR3: CSASTSGRAAGELFF. The CDR3 DNA sequence: TGCAGTGCTTCGACTAGCGGGAGGGCGGCCGGGGAGCTGTTTTTT.

This clonotype was observed a few times. The genes are TRBV2 and TRBJ2-3; 8 bases are shared with TRBD1. Germline CDR1 and CDR2: SNHLY and FYNNEI. This CDR3 spans 16 amino acids. V shed 6 bases, J shed 1 base, and the junction held 9 bases outside the gene matches. DNA of the CDR3: TGTGCCAGCAGCGCACGGACAGGGTTCGGCACAGATACGCAGTATTTT. This codes for CASSARTGFGTDTQYF.

This clonotype has ten or more counts. The V call is TRBV28, the J call TRBJ1-5, with TRBD1 as a possible D gene (5 bases). Germline V gene lookup returns CDR1 MDHEN and CDR2 SYDVKM. Deletions cut 8 bases from V and 0 bases from J, with 8 bases between. The CDR3 length is 13 residues. In DNA, the CDR3 is TGTGCCAGCGGCGGGGGTAGCAATCAGCCCCAGCATTTT. Protein: CASGGGSNQPQHF.

This clonotype was counted once. V is TRBV11-2 and J is TRBJ2-5, with 11 nucleotides matching TRBD2. The CDR3 runs to 17 residues. Losses at the gene ends were 5 bases for V and 5 bases for J; bases not matched to a gene: 13. Germline CDR1 and CDR2: SGHAT and FQNNGV. The DNA of the CDR3 is TGTGCCAGCAGCCCCGAAACTCTAGCGGGAGGCCAGGAGACCCAGTACTTC. It specifies CASSPETLAGGQETQYF.

This clonotype has just one count. The genes are TRBV12-5 and TRBJ1-2; maybe TRBD1 (6 bases). CDR1 is LGHNT, CDR2 FRNRAP, per germline. V lost 6 bases and J 5 bases, leaving 13 bases between the germline ends. The CDR3 spans 13 residues. DNA of the CDR3: TGTGCTAGTGGCCGGACAGCCGATTATGGCTACACCTTC. As protein: CASGRTADYGYTF.

This chain uses TRBV28 with TRBJ2-2, with D possibly TRBD1 on 5 matching bases. Germline CDR1 MDHEN, CDR2 SYDVKM. The CDR3 runs to 16 residues. V dropped 3 bases and J dropped 1 base, with 12 bases sitting between them. The CDR3 nucleotides are TGTGCCAGCAGTTTTCAGGGCCCTATGAACACCGGGGAGCTGTTTTTT. Translation gives CASSFQGPMNTGELFF.

This clonotype has only a few counts. A much larger clone sits a single nucleotide away, making a read error possible. The rearrangement uses TRBV6-1 and TRBJ2-2, with TRBD2 matching 7 bases. The CDR3 has 15 amino acids. Trimming cost V 6 bases and J 5 bases; bases outside gene matches: 9. From germline, CDR1 is MNHNS and CDR2 SASEGT. CDR3 in amino acids: CASSPSGAVTGELFF. CDR3 DNA sequence: TGTGCCAGCAGCCCCAGCGGGGCGGTAACCGGGGAGCTGTTTTTT.

This clonotype was observed many times. The J gene is TRBJ2-7, the V gene TRBV11-2, with unresolved D. Germline lookup yields CDR1 SGHAT and CDR2 FQNNGV. Trimming removed 0 bases from V and 6 bases from J, with 9 bases in between. The CDR3 sequence is 13 residues long. CDR3 sequence (DNA): TGTGCCAGCAGCTTAGAGGCGGACCGCGAGCAGTACTTC. This sequence encodes CASSLEADREQYF.

This clonotype was seen many times. The chain links TRBV12-3 or TRBV12-4 to TRBJ2-5; the D gene is possibly TRBD2 (5 bases). CDR3 length: 14 residues. The ends were cut back, 3 bases at V and 7 bases at J, with 15 bases in the middle. DNA of the CDR3: TGTGCCAGCAGTTTCGCACCCGAGGGCGGGACCCAGTACTTC. Encoded protein: CASSFAPEGGTQYF.

This clonotype was counted ten times or more. The genes are TRBV7-8 and TRBJ1-5, with 7 bases identical to TRBD1. Per germline, CDR1 SGHVS and CDR2 FQNEAQ. The CDR3 sequence is 12 residues long. With V trimmed by 10 bases and J by 2 bases, 2 bases remained unmatched. The CDR3 DNA sequence: TGTGCCACAGGGACAGGCAATCAGCCCCAGCATTTT. As protein: CATGTGNQPQHF. Full variable domain (outside the CDR3, taken from reference TRBV7-8 and TRBJ1-5): GAGVSQSPRYKVAKRGQDVALRCDPISGHVSLFWYQQALGQGPEFLTYFQNEAQLDKSGLPSDRFFAERPEGSVSTLKIQRTQQEDSAVYLCATGTGNQPQHFGDGTRLSIL.

A word on this clonotype: The CDR3 does not end in the conserved phenylalanine or tryptophan, so this is likely a read error. The V and J genes are TRBV28 and TRBJ2-5, with TRBD2 matching over 8 bases. Germline V gene sequence: CDR1 MDHEN, CDR2 SYDVKM. The CDR3 extends over 11 amino acids. V was pared by 10 bases and J by 5 bases, with 3 bases of the junction left unmatched. The CDR3 DNA is TGTGCCACGGGGGGGCTGGAGACCCAGTACCTC. It specifies CATGGLETQYL.

In this sample, this clonotype turned up many times. This rearrangement joins TRBV6-5 to TRBJ2-7; TRBD2 is a possible D gene (5 bases). Germline V gene data show CDR1 as MNHEY and CDR2 as SVGAGI. The CDR3 loop spans 14 amino acids. Trimming took 4 bases from V and 1 from J, leaving 11 bases between them. The CDR3: CASSSFGESYEQYF. The CDR3 nucleotides are TGTGCCAGCAGTTCCTTTGGGGAGTCCTACGAGCAGTACTTC.

This clonotype has just a few counts. V gene TRBV6-1 combines with J gene TRBJ1-1; 11 nucleotides align to TRBD1. The CDR3 length is 14 residues. After removal of 8 bases from V and 7 bases from J, the junction contained 9 bases not matched to a gene. Germline V gene sequence: CDR1 MNHNS, CDR2 SASEGT. This CDR3 is CASGQWGQGVEAFF. The CDR3 coding sequence is TGTGCCAGCGGTCAGTGGGGACAGGGGGTTGAAGCTTTCTTT.

This clonotype has a handful of counts. The chain uses TRBV11-2 and TRBJ2-7; D unclear. V lost 3 bases and J 4 bases, leaving 7 bases between the germline ends. This CDR3 has 12 residues. Germline V lookup: CDR1 SGHAT, CDR2 FQNNGV. The CDR3 DNA reads as TGTGCCAGCAGCTTTCAGAAATACGAGCAGTACTTC. Its translation: CASSFQKYEQYF. Based on the CDR3 plus reference TRBV11-2 and TRBJ2-7, the full variable domain is EAGVAQSPRYKIIEKRQSVAFWCNPISGHATLYWYQQILGQGPKLLIQFQNNGVVDDSQLPKDRFSAERLKGVDSTLKIQPAKLEDSAVYLCASSFQKYEQYFGPGTRLTVT.

This clonotype was detected many times. The chain couples TRBV30 to TRBJ2-5; D call uncertain. The CDR3 extends over 12 amino acids. Between the trimmed V and J ends, which lost 2 bases and 2 bases, there was a span of 6 bases. Germline CDR1 and CDR2: GTSNPN and SVGIG (reference sequence). CDR3 bases: TGTGCCTGGAGTTCCCGGCAAGAGACCCAGTACTTC. It specifies CAWSSRQETQYF. Together with reference TRBV30 and TRBJ2-5, the CDR3 gives the full variable domain: SQTIHQWPATLVQPVGSPLSLECTVEGTSNPNLYWYRQAAGRGLQLLFYSVGIGQISSEVPQNLSASRPQDRQFILSSKKLLLSDSGFYLCAWSSRQETQYFGPGTRLLVL.

The chain recombines TRBV5-1 with TRBJ2-5, with 7 bases fitting TRBD2. The CDR3 is 11 residues long. Germline assignment: CDR1 SGHRS and CDR2 YFSETQ. CDR3 sequence reads: CPLGGQETQYF. In DNA form, the CDR3 reads TGCCCACTGGGGGGGCAAGAGACCCAGTACTTC.

Ten or more counts support this clonotype. The rearrangement joins TRBV30 to TRBJ2-6; TRBD1 matches at 7 bases. The V segment lost 2 bases and the J segment 5 bases; nucleotides outside the gene matches: 9. The CDR3 is 16 amino acids. The germline V gene has CDR1 GTSNPN and CDR2 SVGIG (reference sequence). CDR3 bases: TGTGCCTGGAGTAGTACCCGGACAGGATGGGCCAACGTCCTGACTTTC. Translated, it gives CAWSSTRTGWANVLTF.

In its sample, this clonotype was seen many times. The J gene is TRBJ1-1, the V gene TRBV29-1, with 8 bases aligning to TRBD1. This CDR3 comprises 14 residues. With V trimmed by 7 bases and J by 1 base, 8 bases remained unmatched. Per the germline V gene, CDR1 is SQVTM and CDR2 is ANQGSEA. The CDR3 sequence is CSADTGTGNTEAFF. CDR3 nucleotide sequence: TGCAGCGCTGATACCGGGACAGGGAACACTGAAGCTTTCTTT.

With regard to this clonotype: The junction differs from germline at one of its ends, possibly a read error. The chain joins TRBV6-4 to TRBJ2-6; 15 positions agree with TRBD2. The CDR3 extends over 19 amino acids. Looked up from germline, CDR1 is MRHNA and CDR2 is SNTAGT. The CDR3 sequence is CASTGLAGGGGSGANVLIF. CDR3 DNA sequence: TGTGCCAGCACTGGACTAGCGGGAGGGGGGGGCTCTGGGGCCAACGTCCTGATTTTC.

This clonotype was seen many times. The chain combines TRBV6-2 or TRBV6-3 with TRBJ1-1; TRBD1 is a possible D gene (6 bases). Deletions cut 6 bases from V and 6 bases from J, with 20 bases between. CDR3 size: 15 residues. The germline CDR1 and CDR2 sequences are MNHEY and SVGEGT. CDR3 nucleotides: TGTGCCAGCAGCATAGGGGGGTATTCCGGGTCTGAAGCTTTCTTT. Translation gives CASSIGGYSGSEAFF.

This clonotype was seen ten or more times. This chain links TRBV20-1 with TRBJ2-6; possible D gene TRBD2, 6 bases. The ends were cut back, 1 base at V and 0 bases at J, with 10 bases in the middle. CDR3 length equals 16 residues. Germline CDR1 DFQATT, CDR2 SNEGSKA (reference sequence). The CDR3 DNA follows: TGCAGTGCTAGAGTCCAAGCGGGCTCTGGGGCCAACGTCCTGACTTTC. Amino acids: CSARVQAGSGANVLTF.

This chain connects TRBV30 to TRBJ2-7; 11 bases agree with TRBD1. CDR1 is GTSNPN and CDR2 is SVGIG in the germline V gene (reference sequence). CDR3 size: 14 residues. The V gene end was trimmed by 2 bases and the J gene end by 6 bases; junction bases not matched to a gene: 6. CDR3 coding DNA: TGTGCCTGGAGTCGGCGGGACAGGGGGGGCGAGCAGTACTTC. It yields the protein CAWSRRDRGGEQYF.

This clonotype was recorded many times. The chain carries TRBV11-2 and TRBJ1-1; D perhaps matches TRBD1 (5 bases). The CDR3 is 15 residues long. Germline values: CDR1 SGHAT, CDR2 FQNNGV. Trimming removed 5 bases from V and 0 bases from J, with 13 bases in between. CDR3 region: CASSPLGPMNTEAFF. The CDR3 DNA sequence: TGTGCCAGCAGCCCCTTGGGACCGATGAACACTGAAGCTTTCTTT.

The chain has TRBV11-2 and TRBJ2-7; 8 nucleotides align to TRBD2. Germline V lookup: CDR1 SGHAT, CDR2 FQNNGV. V shed 5 bases, J shed 5 bases, and the junction held 20 bases outside the gene matches. The CDR3 has 18 residues. The CDR3 protein is CASSPRRGGAARNHEQYF. CDR3 nucleotide sequence: TGTGCCAGCAGCCCCCGCCGGGGGGGCGCCGCACGAAACCACGAGCAGTACTTC.